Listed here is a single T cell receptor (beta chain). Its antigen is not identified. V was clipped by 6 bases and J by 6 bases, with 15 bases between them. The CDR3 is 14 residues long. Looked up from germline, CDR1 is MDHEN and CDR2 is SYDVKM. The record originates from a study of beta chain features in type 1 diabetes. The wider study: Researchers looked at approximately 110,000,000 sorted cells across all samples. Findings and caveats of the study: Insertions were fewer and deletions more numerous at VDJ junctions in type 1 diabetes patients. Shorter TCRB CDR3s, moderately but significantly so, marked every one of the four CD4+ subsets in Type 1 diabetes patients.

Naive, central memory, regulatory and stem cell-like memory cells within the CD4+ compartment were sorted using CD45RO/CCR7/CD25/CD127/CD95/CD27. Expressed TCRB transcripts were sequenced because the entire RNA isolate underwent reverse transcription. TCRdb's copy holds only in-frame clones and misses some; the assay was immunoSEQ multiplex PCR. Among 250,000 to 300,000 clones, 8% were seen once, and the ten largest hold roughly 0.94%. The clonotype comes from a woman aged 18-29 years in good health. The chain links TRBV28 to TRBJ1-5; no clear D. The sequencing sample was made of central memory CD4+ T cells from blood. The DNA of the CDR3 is TGTGCCAGCAGCCTAGCAAGGGCGGGTCAGCCCCAGCATTTT. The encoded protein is CASSLARAGQPQHF. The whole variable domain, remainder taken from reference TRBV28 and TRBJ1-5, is DVKVTQSSRYLVKRTGEKVFLECVQDMDHENMFWYRQDPGLGLRLIYFSYDVKMKEKGDIPEGYSVSREKKERFSLILESASTNQTSMYLCASSLARAGQPQHFGDGTRLSIL.